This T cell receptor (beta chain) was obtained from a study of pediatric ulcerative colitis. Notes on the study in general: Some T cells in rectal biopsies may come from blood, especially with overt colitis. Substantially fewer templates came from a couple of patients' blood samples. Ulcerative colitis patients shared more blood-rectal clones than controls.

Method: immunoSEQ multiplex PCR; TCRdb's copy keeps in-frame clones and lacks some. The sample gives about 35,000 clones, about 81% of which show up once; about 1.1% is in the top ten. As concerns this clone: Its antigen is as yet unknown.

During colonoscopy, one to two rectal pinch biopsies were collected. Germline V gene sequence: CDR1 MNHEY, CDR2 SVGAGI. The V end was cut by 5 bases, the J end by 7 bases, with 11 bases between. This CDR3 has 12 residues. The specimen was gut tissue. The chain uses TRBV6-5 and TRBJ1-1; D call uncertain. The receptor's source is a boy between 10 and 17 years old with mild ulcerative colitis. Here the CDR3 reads CASSHGNLEAFF. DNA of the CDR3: TGTGCCAGCAGTCATGGGAACCTTGAAGCTTTCTTT.